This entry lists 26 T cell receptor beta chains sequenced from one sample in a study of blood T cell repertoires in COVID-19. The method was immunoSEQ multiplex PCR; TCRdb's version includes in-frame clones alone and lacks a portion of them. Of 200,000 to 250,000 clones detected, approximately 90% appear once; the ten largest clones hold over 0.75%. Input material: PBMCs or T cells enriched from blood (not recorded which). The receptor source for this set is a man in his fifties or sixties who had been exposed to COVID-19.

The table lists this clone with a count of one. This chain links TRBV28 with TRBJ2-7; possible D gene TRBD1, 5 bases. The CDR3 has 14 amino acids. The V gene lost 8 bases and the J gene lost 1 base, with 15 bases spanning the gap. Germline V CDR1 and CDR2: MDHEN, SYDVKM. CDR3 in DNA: TGTGCCAGCCGGAAAGGGGTCCTTTCCTACGAGCAGTACGTC. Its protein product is CASRKGVLSYEQYV.

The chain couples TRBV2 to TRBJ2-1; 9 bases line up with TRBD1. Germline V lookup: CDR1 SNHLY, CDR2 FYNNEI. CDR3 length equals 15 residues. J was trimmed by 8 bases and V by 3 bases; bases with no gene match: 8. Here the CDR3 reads CASSDKGDRGYEQFF. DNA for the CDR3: TGTGCCAGCAGTGATAAGGGAGACAGGGGGTATGAGCAGTTCTTC. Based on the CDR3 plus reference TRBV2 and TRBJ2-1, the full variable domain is EPEVTQTPSHQVTQMGQEVILRCVPISNHLYFYWYRQILGQKVEFLVSFYNNEISEKSEIFDDQFSVERPDGSNFTLKIRSTKLEDSAMYFCASSDKGDRGYEQFFGPGTRLTVL.

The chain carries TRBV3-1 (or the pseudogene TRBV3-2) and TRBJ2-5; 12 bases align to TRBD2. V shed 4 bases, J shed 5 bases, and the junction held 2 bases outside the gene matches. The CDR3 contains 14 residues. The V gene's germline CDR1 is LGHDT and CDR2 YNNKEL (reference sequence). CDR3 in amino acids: CASSPTSGGETQYF. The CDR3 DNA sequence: TGTGCCAGCAGCCCCACTAGCGGGGGGGAGACCCAGTACTTC.

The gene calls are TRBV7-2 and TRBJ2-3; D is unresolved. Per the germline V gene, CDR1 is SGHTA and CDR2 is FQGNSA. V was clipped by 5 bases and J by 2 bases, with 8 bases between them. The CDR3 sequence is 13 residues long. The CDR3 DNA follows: TGTGCCAGCAGCCCTGGGCCCACAGATACGCAGTATTTT. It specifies CASSPGPTDTQYF.

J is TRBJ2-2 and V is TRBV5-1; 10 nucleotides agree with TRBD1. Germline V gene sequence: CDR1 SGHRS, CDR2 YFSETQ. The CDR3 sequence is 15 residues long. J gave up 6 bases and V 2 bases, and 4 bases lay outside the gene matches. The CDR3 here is CASSFGQGVAGELFF. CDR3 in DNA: TGCGCCAGCAGCTTCGGACAGGGGGTTGCCGGGGAGCTGTTTTTT.

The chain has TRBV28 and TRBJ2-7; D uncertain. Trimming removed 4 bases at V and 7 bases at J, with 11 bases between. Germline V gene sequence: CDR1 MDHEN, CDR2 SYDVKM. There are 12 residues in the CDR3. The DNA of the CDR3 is TGTGCCAGCAGTTCTGCATCCGAGGAGCAGTACTTC. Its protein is CASSSASEEQYF.

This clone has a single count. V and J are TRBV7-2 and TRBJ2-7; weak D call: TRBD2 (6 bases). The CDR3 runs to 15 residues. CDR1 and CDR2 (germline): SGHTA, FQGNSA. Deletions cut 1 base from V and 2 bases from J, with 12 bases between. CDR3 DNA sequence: TGTGCCAGCAGCTTAGGCCGGGAGATCCCCTACGAGCAGTACGTC. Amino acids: CASSLGREIPYEQYV.

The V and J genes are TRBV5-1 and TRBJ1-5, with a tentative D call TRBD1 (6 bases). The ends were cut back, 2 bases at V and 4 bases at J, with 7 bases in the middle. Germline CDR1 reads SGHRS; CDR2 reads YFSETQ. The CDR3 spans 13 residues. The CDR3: CASSFRGNQPQHF. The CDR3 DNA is TGCGCCAGCAGCTTCAGGGGTAATCAGCCCCAGCATTTT.

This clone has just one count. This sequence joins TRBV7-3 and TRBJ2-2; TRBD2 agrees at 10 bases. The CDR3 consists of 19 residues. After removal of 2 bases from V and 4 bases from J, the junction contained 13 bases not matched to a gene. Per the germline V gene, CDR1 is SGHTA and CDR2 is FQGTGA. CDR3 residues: CASSLRTVASGRPTGELFF. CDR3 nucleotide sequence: TGTGCCAGCAGCTTACGGACCGTGGCTAGCGGGAGACCCACCGGGGAGCTGTTTTTT.

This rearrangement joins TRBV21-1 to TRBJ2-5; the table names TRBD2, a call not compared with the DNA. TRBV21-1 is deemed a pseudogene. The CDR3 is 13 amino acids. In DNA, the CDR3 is TGTGCCAGCAGACTCCGGGAGGGGGAGACCCAGTACTTC. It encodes CASRLREGETQYF.

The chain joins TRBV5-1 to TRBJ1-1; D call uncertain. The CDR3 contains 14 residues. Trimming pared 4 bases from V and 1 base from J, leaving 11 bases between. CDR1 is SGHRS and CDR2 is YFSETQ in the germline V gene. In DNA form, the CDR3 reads TGCGCCAGCAGCCAGGCCCGTTGGAACACTGAAGCTTTCTTT. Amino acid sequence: CASSQARWNTEAFF.

DNA of the CDR3: TGTGCCAGCAGTTTTTATAGCGGGAGATTCACCGGGGAGCTGTTTTTT. It translates to CASSFYSGRFTGELFF. V is TRBV27 and J is TRBJ2-2, with TRBD2 identical over 9 bases. V shed 3 bases, J shed 4 bases, and the junction held 6 bases outside the gene matches. The germline gives CDR1 MNHEY, CDR2 SMNVEV (reference sequence). This CDR3 contains 16 residues.

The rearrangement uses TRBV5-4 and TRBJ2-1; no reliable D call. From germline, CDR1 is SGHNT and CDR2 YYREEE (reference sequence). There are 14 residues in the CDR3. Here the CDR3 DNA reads TGTGCTACTCGGATGGGCAGCTCCTACAATGAGCAGTTCTTC. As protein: CATRMGSSYNEQFF.

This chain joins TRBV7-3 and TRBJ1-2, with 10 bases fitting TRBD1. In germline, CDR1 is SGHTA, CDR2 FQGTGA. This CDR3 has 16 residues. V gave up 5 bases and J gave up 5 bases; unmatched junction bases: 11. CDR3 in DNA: TGTGCCAGCAGCCCAGATTCGGGACAGGGGAATTATGGCTACACCTTC. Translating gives CASSPDSGQGNYGYTF.

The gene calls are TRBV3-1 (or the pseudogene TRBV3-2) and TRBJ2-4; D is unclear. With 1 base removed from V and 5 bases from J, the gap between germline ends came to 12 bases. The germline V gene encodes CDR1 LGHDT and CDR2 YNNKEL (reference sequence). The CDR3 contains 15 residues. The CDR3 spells CASSQGRGKQNIQYF. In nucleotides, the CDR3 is TGTGCCAGCAGCCAAGGTCGAGGAAAACAAAACATTCAGTACTTC.

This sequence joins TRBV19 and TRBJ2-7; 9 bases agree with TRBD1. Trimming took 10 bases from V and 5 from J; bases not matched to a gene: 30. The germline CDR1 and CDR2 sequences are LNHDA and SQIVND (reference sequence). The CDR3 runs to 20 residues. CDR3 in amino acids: CATLERRDRERTGWSHEQYV. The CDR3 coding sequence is TGTGCCACCCTAGAACGCCGGGACAGGGAGCGGACGGGATGGTCCCACGAGCAGTACGTC.

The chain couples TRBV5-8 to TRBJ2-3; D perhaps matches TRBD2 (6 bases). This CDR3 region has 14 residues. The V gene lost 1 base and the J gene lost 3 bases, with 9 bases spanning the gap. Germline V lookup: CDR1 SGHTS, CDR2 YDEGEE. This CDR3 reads CASSLPLATDTQYF. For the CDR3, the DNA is TGTGCCAGCAGCTTGCCTCTAGCGACAGATACGCAGTATTTT. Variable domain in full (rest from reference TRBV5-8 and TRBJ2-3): EAGVTQSPTHLIKTRGQQATLRCSPISGHTSVYWYQQALGLGLQFLLWYDEGEERNRGNFPPRFSGRQFPNYSSELNVNALELEDSALYLCASSLPLATDTQYFGPGTRLTVL.

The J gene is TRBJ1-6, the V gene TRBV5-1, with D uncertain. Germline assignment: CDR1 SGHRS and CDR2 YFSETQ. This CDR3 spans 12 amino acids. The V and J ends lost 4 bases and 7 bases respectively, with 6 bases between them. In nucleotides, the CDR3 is TGCGCCAGCAGCACAGAGAATTCACCCCTCCACTTT. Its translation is CASSTENSPLHF.

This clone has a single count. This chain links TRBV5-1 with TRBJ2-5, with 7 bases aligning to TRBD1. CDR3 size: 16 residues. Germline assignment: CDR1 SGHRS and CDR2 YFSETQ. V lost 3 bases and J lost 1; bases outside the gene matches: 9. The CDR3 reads CASSSTTGIGQETQYF. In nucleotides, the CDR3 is TGCGCCAGCAGCTCCACGACAGGGATCGGCCAAGAGACCCAGTACTTC.

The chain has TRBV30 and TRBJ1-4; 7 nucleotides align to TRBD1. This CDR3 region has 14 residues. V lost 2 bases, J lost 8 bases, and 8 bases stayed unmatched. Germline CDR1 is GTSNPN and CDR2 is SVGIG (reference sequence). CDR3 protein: CAWSFRGAHEKLFF. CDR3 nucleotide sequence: TGTGCCTGGAGTTTCAGGGGGGCCCACGAAAAACTGTTTTTT.

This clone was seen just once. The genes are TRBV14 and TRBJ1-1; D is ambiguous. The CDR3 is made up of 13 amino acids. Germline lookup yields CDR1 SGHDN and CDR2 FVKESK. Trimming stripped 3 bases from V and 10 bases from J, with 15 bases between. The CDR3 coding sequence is TGTGCCAGCAGCCATGCCACGGCCCGCGGAGCTTTCTTT. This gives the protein CASSHATARGAFF.

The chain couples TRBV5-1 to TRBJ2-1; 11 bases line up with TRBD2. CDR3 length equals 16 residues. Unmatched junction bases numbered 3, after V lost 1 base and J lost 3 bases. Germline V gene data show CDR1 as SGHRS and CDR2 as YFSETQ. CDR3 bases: TGCGCCAGCAGCTTGACTAGCGGGAGAGGCTACAATGAGCAGTTCTTC. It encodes CASSLTSGRGYNEQFF.

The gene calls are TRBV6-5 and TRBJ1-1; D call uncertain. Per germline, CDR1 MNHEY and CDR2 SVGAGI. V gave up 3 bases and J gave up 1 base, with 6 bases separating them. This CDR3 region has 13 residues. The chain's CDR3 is CASSYIPNTEAFF. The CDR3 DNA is TGTGCCAGCAGTTATATCCCGAACACTGAAGCTTTCTTT.

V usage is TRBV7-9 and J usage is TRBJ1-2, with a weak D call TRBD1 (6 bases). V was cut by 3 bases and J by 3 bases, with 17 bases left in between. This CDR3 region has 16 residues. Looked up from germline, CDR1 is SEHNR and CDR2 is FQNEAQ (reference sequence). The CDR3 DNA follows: TGTGCCAGCAGCTTGGCTCAGGGGCCTTACTACTATGGCTACACCTTC. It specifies CASSLAQGPYYYGYTF.

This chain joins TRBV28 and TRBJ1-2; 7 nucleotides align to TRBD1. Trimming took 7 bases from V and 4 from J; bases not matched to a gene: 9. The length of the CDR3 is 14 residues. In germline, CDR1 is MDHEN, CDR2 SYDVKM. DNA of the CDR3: TGTGCCAGCAAAACACAGGGGATGGGCTATGGCTACACCTTC. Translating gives CASKTQGMGYGYTF.

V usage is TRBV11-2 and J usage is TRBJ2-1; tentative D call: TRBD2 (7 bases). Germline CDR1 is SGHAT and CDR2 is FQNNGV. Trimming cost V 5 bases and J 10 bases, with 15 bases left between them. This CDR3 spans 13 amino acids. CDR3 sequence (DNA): TGTGCCAGCAGCGGGGGGGTCAGGGGCGAGCAGTTCTTC. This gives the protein CASSGGVRGEQFF.